This TCR beta chain is from a study of cytomegalovirus exposure and HLA in healthy donors. The CDR3 length is 17 residues. Unmatched junction bases numbered 5, after V lost 0 bases and J lost 2 bases. Germline loops: CDR1 LGHNA, CDR2 YNFKEQ. The PCR used 60 Vbeta and 13 Jbeta primers. TCRdb's copy holds only in-frame clones and misses some; the assay was immunoSEQ multiplex PCR. The sample shows about 210,000 clones, over 75% of them seen only once. Overall study results and limits: Being productive about 87% or about 30% of the time was typical of most TCR beta V segments in an earlier analysis.

A remark on this clone: Its antigen is undetermined.

The sequencing input was PBMCs. The V gene is TRBV4-2, the J gene TRBJ2-3, with 10 bases that match TRBD2. The receptor was isolated from a male donor in good health and CMV-seronegative. The CDR3 DNA sequence: TGTGCCAGCAGCCAAGAACTAGCGGGGCAAATCACAGATACGCAGTATTTT. This sequence encodes CASSQELAGQITDTQYF.